These 25 T cell receptor beta chains were sequenced from one sample in a study of cytomegalovirus exposure and HLA in healthy donors (dated by TCRdb to about 2017). The library was obtained by the immunoSEQ multiplex PCR assay. For the multiplex PCR, a mixture combining 60 forward primers for TCR Vbeta segments and 13 reverse primers for TCR Jbeta segments was used. As stored in TCRdb, this immuneACCESS dataset retains in-frame rearrangements with V and J assigned. A fraction of the clones does not appear; measured against another copy, unresolved V genes explain less than half of the discrepancy, and the remainder lacks a known reason. Counted in this sample were about 230,000 clones; around 85% of them appeared once. Of the sample, 1% to 1.5% is held by the ten largest clones. The specimen sequenced was PBMCs. All receptors derive from a human donor in good health.

V is TRBV19 and J is TRBJ1-5; weak D call: TRBD1 (5 bases). Trimming stripped 3 bases from V and 6 bases from J, with 6 bases between. Germline CDR1 and CDR2: LNHDA and SQIVND (reference sequence). The CDR3 length is 12 residues. CDR3 sequence (DNA): TGTGCCAGTAGTATGGGACTTCAGCCCCAGCATTTT. It is translated as CASSMGLQPQHF.

V usage is TRBV6-5 and J usage is TRBJ2-5, with 11 bases lining up with TRBD2. The J call is in doubt because the DNA end fits TRBJ2-7 better. CDR3 length equals 14 residues. CDR1 is MNHEY, CDR2 SVGAGI, per germline. CDR3 bases: TGTGCCAGCAGCAGACTAGCGGGGTATAACGAGCAGTACTTC. This codes for CASSRLAGYNEQYF.

The CDR3 DNA is TGCGCCAGCAGCCAAGGGGACTTAACGGTGTCGGAGACCCAGTACTTC. Encoded protein: CASSQGDLTVSETQYF. The gene calls are TRBV4-1 and TRBJ2-5; a weak D match, TRBD2 (6 bases). Germline loops: CDR1 MGHRA, CDR2 YSYEKL. This CDR3 has 16 amino acids. Trimming left V 1 base short and J 5 bases short, with 17 bases between.

The chain joins TRBV27 to TRBJ1-4, with TRBD1 matching over 9 bases. Losses at the gene ends were 5 bases for V and 7 bases for J; bases not matched to a gene: 8. The V gene's germline CDR1 is MNHEY and CDR2 SMNVEV (reference sequence). CDR3 size: 15 residues. CDR3 protein: CASSLTGGGGEKLFF. In DNA form, the CDR3 reads TGTGCCAGCAGTCTAACAGGGGGCGGGGGTGAAAAACTGTTTTTT.

This sequence joins TRBV7-3 and TRBJ2-2, with D unclear. This CDR3 contains 13 residues. Trimming cost V 2 bases and J 3 bases, with 4 bases left between them. CDR1 is SGHTA and CDR2 is FQGTGA in the germline V gene. The CDR3 DNA sequence: TGTGCCAGCAGCTTAGCGTACACCGGGGAGCTGTTTTTT. This gives the protein CASSLAYTGELFF.

The chain uses TRBV5-4 and TRBJ2-1; D unclear. This CDR3 contains 14 residues. CDR1 is SGHNT and CDR2 is YYREEE in the germline V gene (reference sequence). V gave up 4 bases and J gave up 0 bases, with 8 bases separating them. The CDR3 nucleotides are TGTGCCAGCAGCCTAGAAAGCTCCTACAATGAGCAGTTCTTC. It is translated as CASSLESSYNEQFF.

This clone was seen a single time. This chain connects TRBV28 to TRBJ2-1, with 9 bases aligning to TRBD2. The J segment lost 4 bases and the V segment lost 3 bases, leaving 4 bases of the junction unmatched. CDR1 is MDHEN, CDR2 SYDVKM, per germline. The CDR3 is made up of 15 amino acids. CDR3 in DNA: TGTGCCAGCAGTTTGATTACTAGCGGGTACAATGAGCAGTTCTTC. Protein: CASSLITSGYNEQFF.

This clone has a single count. V usage is TRBV7-9 and J usage is TRBJ2-7, with D perhaps matching TRBD2 (7 bases). The CDR3 runs to 16 residues. V gave up 5 bases and J gave up 2 bases, with 19 bases separating them. The V gene's germline CDR1 is SEHNR and CDR2 FQNEAQ (reference sequence). The CDR3 DNA is TGTGCCAGCAGCGCCCAGGGGCTAGCGGCTCCCTACGAGCAGTACTTC. Encoded protein: CASSAQGLAAPYEQYF.

The chain combines TRBV7-6 with TRBJ2-5; D is unclear. Germline CDR1 is SGHVS and CDR2 is FNYEAQ. Trimming removed 1 base from V and 0 bases from J, with 12 bases in between. The CDR3 is 16 residues long. In DNA form, the CDR3 reads TGTGCCAGCAGCTTAGTCTGGCACCCCAACCAAGAGACCCAGTACTTC. Protein sequence: CASSLVWHPNQETQYF.

For the CDR3, the DNA is TGTGCCAGCAGCTTCGCGGATACGCAGTATTTT. Encoded protein: CASSFADTQYF. J is TRBJ2-3 and V is TRBV7-9, with D hard to call. The CDR3 consists of 11 residues. V was pared by 3 bases and J by 6 bases, with 4 bases between. From germline, CDR1 is SEHNR and CDR2 FQNEAQ (reference sequence). Full variable domain (remainder filled in from reference TRBV7-9 and TRBJ2-3): DTGVSQNPRHKITKRGQNVTFRCDPISEHNRLYWYRQTLGQGPEFLTYFQNEAQLEKSRLLSDRFSAERPKGSFSTLEIQRTEQGDSAMYLCASSFADTQYFGPGTRLTVL.

The CDR3 nucleotides read TGTGCCAGCAGCTTAGAGTCTACTAGCGATGAGCAGTTCTTC. Protein: CASSLESTSDEQFF. The gene calls are TRBV7-9 and TRBJ2-1; TRBD2 matches at 7 bases. Germline V gene data show CDR1 as SEHNR and CDR2 as FQNEAQ (reference sequence). With 1 base clipped from V and 8 bases from J, the junction kept 5 bases outside the gene matches. The CDR3 runs 14 residues.

This rearrangement joins TRBV7-9 to TRBJ2-7; D possibly corresponds to TRBD1 (6 bases). Germline V CDR1 and CDR2: SEHNR, FQNEAQ (reference sequence). V lost 6 bases and J 4 bases, leaving 19 bases between the germline ends. The length of the CDR3 is 15 residues. The CDR3 region has the DNA TGTGCCAGCAGTCCTGGTTGGGACACCGAATACGAGCAGTACTTC. As protein: CASSPGWDTEYEQYF.

The J gene is TRBJ2-1, the V gene TRBV19, with D possibly TRBD2 on 6 matching bases. CDR1 is LNHDA, CDR2 SQIVND, per germline (reference sequence). With 1 base removed from V and 4 bases from J, the gap between germline ends came to 14 bases. The CDR3 is made up of 16 amino acids. The CDR3 bases are TGTGCCAGTAGTATAGCAACTAGACTAGATTACAATGAGCAGTTCTTC. Translating it yields CASSIATRLDYNEQFF.

The chain uses TRBV7-2 and TRBJ2-7; D unclear. Looked up from germline, CDR1 is SGHTA and CDR2 is FQGNSA. The ends were cut back, 1 base at V and 0 bases at J, with 10 bases in the middle. The CDR3 sequence is 15 residues long. CDR3 sequence reads: CASSLETRSSYEQYF. CDR3 nucleotide sequence: TGTGCCAGCAGCTTAGAAACGCGGAGCTCCTACGAGCAGTACTTC.

This chain joins TRBV6-5 and TRBJ2-7, with 12 bases matching TRBD1. CDR1 is MNHEY, CDR2 SVGAGI, per germline. The V gene end was trimmed by 6 bases and the J gene end by 5 bases; junction bases not matched to a gene: 2. CDR3 size: 13 residues. The chain's CDR3 is CASSGDRGHEQYF. The CDR3 DNA sequence: TGTGCCAGCAGCGGGGACAGGGGGCACGAGCAGTACTTC.

This clone appeared a few times. This chain uses TRBV7-2 with TRBJ2-1; D not certain. The CDR3 has 13 amino acids. Germline loops: CDR1 SGHTA, CDR2 FQGNSA. V shed 0 bases and J shed 8 bases, with 8 bases lying between them. CDR3 DNA sequence: TGTGCCAGCAGCTTAGCGGCCGCCCATGAGCAGTTCTTC. Amino acid sequence: CASSLAAAHEQFF. Variable domain in full (rest from reference TRBV7-2 and TRBJ2-1): GAGVSQSPSNKVTEKGKDVELRCDPISGHTALYWYRQSLGQGLEFLIYFQGNSAPDKSGLPSDRFSAERTGGSVSTLTIQRTQQEDSAVYLCASSLAAAHEQFFGPGTRLTVL.

The rearrangement uses TRBV30 and TRBJ1-2; no clear D. The ends were cut back, 0 bases at V and 8 bases at J, with 16 bases in the middle. Germline lookup yields CDR1 GTSNPN and CDR2 SVGIG (reference sequence). The CDR3 consists of 14 residues. CDR3 sequence reads: CAWSVQEGSEGYTF. The DNA for the CDR3 is TGTGCCTGGAGTGTACAAGAGGGATCAGAAGGCTACACCTTC.

This chain links TRBV7-8 with TRBJ2-7; a weak D match, TRBD1 (5 bases). Germline loops: CDR1 SGHVS, CDR2 FQNEAQ. The length of the CDR3 is 13 residues. With 4 bases removed from V and 4 bases from J, the gap between germline ends came to 11 bases. This CDR3 reads CASSSTRTYEQYF. As DNA, the CDR3 is TGTGCCAGCAGCTCGACTCGGACATACGAGCAGTACTTC.

The genes are TRBV4-2 and TRBJ2-7; D ambiguous. The V gene's germline CDR1 is LGHNA and CDR2 YNFKEQ. V lost 0 bases to trimming and J lost 0 bases, with 12 bases between them. The CDR3 covers 16 residues. CDR3 protein: CASSQEKVRSSYEQYF. In nucleotides, the CDR3 is TGTGCCAGCAGCCAAGAAAAGGTGCGGTCCTCCTACGAGCAGTACTTC.

This chain joins TRBV5-8 and TRBJ1-5, with TRBD1 matching over 7 bases. Per the germline V gene, CDR1 is SGHTS and CDR2 is YDEGEE. The trim removed 0 bases at V and 3 bases at J, leaving 6 bases unmatched. The CDR3 is made up of 16 amino acids. DNA of the CDR3: TGTGCCAGCAGCTTGGTAACAGGGGAAGTCAATCAGCCCCAGCATTTT. Protein sequence: CASSLVTGEVNQPQHF.

The chain is built from TRBV5-4 and TRBJ2-5; D is perhaps TRBD1 (6 bases). Germline CDR1 reads SGHNT; CDR2 reads YYREEE (reference sequence). Deletions cut 4 bases from V and 3 bases from J, with 16 bases between. This CDR3 spans 15 amino acids. CDR3 DNA sequence: TGTGCCAGCAGCACCCCGTCGGGGACAAAAGAGACCCAGTACTTC. Translation: CASSTPSGTKETQYF.

The rearrangement links TRBV15 to TRBJ2-1; 9 nucleotides line up with TRBD2. CDR3 size: 22 residues. The germline V gene has CDR1 LNHNV and CDR2 YYDKDF (reference sequence). Trimming cost V 1 base and J 0 bases; bases outside gene matches: 19. CDR3: CATSRVKRSSGSTPSSYNEQFF. The CDR3 bases are TGTGCCACCAGCAGAGTTAAACGTAGTAGCGGGAGCACCCCTAGCTCCTACAATGAGCAGTTCTTC. The entire variable domain, with the rest obtained from reference TRBV15 and TRBJ2-1, is as follows: DAMVIQNPRYQVTQFGKPVTLSCSQTLNHNVMYWYQQKSSQAPKLLFHYYDKDFNNEADTPDNFQSRRPNTSFCFLDIRSPGLGDTAMYLCATSRVKRSSGSTPSSYNEQFFGPGTRLTVL.

The table lists this clone with a count of one. This chain links TRBV28 with TRBJ1-1; D unclear. This CDR3 comprises 13 residues. V lost 2 bases and J lost 11, with 15 bases in between. CDR1 is MDHEN and CDR2 is SYDVKM in the germline V gene. CDR3 region: CASSLRTNYRAFF. CDR3 bases: TGTGCCAGCAGTTTAAGAACTAATTATCGGGCTTTCTTT.

This clone was counted between two and nine times. The chain recombines TRBV14 with TRBJ2-7, with D unclear. The CDR3 has 17 amino acids. Germline CDR1 is SGHDN and CDR2 is FVKESK. The V gene lost 0 bases and the J gene lost 0 bases, with 15 bases spanning the gap. The CDR3 DNA reads as TGTGCCAGCAGCCAAGACCTCTCTCCAGGCTACTCCTACGAGCAGTACTTC. The encoded protein is CASSQDLSPGYSYEQYF.

This sequence joins TRBV4-3 and TRBJ2-7, with a tentative D call TRBD2 (5 bases). Germline lookup yields CDR1 LGHNA and CDR2 YSLEER. Trimming removed 0 bases from V and 0 bases from J, with 9 bases in between. The CDR3 loop spans 15 amino acids. The CDR3 loop reads CASSQEADSSYEQYF. In DNA, the CDR3 is TGCGCCAGCAGCCAAGAAGCGGATAGCTCCTACGAGCAGTACTTC.